This note documents a single TCR beta chain sequence. Its cognate antigen is unknown. The V end was cut by 4 bases, the J end by 6 bases, with 13 bases between. The V gene's germline CDR1 is SGHDN and CDR2 FVKESK. The CDR3 consists of 14 residues. These data come from a study of Ad26.COV2.S vaccination and SARS-CoV-2 variants. On the study more broadly: Each vaccinee took Ad26.COV2.S intramuscularly, once or twice 56 days apart.

Findings of the study overall: Analyses of TCR breadth and depth may have underestimated total T cell responses. Individuals receiving vaccine had higher spike-specific TCR breadth than placebo recipients did.

Profiling relied on immunoSEQ multiplex PCR, and the TCRdb table lists in-frame clones only, not all of them. The data hold some 480,000 clones, with approximately 88% observed a single time. Regarding treatment: roughly 18 received Ad26.COV2.S at low or high dose, single or two shots; several received placebo; per-sample allocation not given. The samples date from day 63 after the first vaccine or placebo injection. Immunization relied on an Ad26 vector, which expressed Wuhan-strain SARS-CoV-2 spike. This clonotype was sampled from a person between 18 and 65 years old who received the Ad26.COV2.S COVID-19 vaccine or a placebo. The chain links TRBV14 to TRBJ2-1; weak D call: TRBD1 (5 bases). The sequencing here drew on peripheral blood, taken in a trial of Ad26.COV2.S vaccine versus placebo. The CDR3 region is CASSPDSALNEQFF. The CDR3 DNA reads as TGTGCCAGCAGCCCAGACAGTGCCCTCAATGAGCAGTTCTTC.